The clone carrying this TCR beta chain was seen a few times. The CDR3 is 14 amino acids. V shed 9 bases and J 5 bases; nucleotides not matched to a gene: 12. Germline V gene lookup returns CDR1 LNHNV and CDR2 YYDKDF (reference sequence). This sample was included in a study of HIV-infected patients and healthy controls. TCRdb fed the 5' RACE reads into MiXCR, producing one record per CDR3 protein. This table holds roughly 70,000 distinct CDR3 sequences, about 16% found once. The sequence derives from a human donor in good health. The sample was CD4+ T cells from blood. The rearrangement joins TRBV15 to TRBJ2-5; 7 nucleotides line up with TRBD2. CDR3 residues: CATSGALAAETQYF. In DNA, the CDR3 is TGTGCCACTTCTGGTGCCCTAGCGGCTGAGACCCAGTACTTC.